This entry is about one T cell receptor beta chain. Its antigen is as yet unknown. This entry is derived from a study of response to subunit inactivated influenza vaccine. The study, taken as a whole, reports: Few additional T cells are recruited per seasonal influenza vaccination, authors suggested.

TCRdb reanalysed the RT-PCR reads using MiXCR and keeps one entry per CDR3 protein. The data contain about 700,000 distinct CDR3 sequences, about 15% of them singletons. The TCR sequence derives from a man aged 50-59 years who received an inactivated influenza vaccine. The source was PBMCs from blood, collected less than 15 days before vaccination.

The CDR3 loop is CASSLSSGPSYEQYF. CDR3 bases: TGTGCCAGCAGCTTATCTTCGGGGCCCTCCTACGAGCAGTACTTC. V gene TRBV7-9 combines with J gene TRBJ2-7, with D perhaps assigned TRBD1 or TRBD2 (5 bases each). The CDR3 consists of 15 residues. V shed 2 bases and J shed 0 bases, with 11 bases lying between them. Looked up from germline, CDR1 is SEHNR and CDR2 is FQNEAQ (reference sequence).